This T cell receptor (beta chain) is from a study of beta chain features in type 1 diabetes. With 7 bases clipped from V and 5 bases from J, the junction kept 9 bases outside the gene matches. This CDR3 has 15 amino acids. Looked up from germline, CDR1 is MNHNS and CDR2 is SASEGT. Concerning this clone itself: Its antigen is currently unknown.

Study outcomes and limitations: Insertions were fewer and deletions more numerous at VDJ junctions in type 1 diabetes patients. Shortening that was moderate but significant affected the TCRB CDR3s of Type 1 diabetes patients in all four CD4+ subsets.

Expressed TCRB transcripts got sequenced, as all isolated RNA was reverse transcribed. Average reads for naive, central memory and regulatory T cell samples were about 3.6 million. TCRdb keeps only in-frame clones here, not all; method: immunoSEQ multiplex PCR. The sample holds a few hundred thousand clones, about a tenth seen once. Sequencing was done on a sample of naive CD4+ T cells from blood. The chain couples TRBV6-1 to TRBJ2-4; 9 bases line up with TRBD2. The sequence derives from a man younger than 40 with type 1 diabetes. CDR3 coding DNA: TGTGCCAGCAACAAACCGGGACTAGCAGAAAACATTCAGTACTTC. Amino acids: CASNKPGLAENIQYF.